This TCR beta chain is from a study of blood T cell repertoires in COVID-19. Background on the study: PBMCs, B-cell-depleted T cells, or T cells were the source of the cDNA or gDNA that made up the material.

Only in-frame clones appear in the TCRdb table, and some are missing; sequencing was by immunoSEQ multiplex PCR. Of 68,000 or so clones in the sample, over 80% were seen once. In this sample, this clone turned up once. The TCR originated in a human donor in a cohort sampled during active COVID-19. Sequences were obtained from peripheral blood.

CDR3 residues: CASSLSGGSNEKLFF. The CDR3 DNA reads TGTGCCAGCAGTTTATCCGGGGGGAGTAATGAAAAACTGTTTTTT. The chain employs TRBV28 and TRBJ1-4, with D maybe TRBD1 (5 bases). The germline V and J ends were trimmed by 1 base and 4 bases, with 10 bases remaining between them. The CDR3 loop spans 15 amino acids. Germline CDR1 is MDHEN and CDR2 is SYDVKM.